Shown below are 25 T cell receptor beta chains from a single sample sequenced in a study of cytomegalovirus exposure and HLA in healthy donors (TCRdb year 2017). The method behind the library was the immunoSEQ multiplex PCR assay. For the multiplex PCR, a mixture combining 60 forward primers for TCR Vbeta segments and 13 reverse primers for TCR Jbeta segments was used. TCRdb mirrors the immuneACCESS table, restricted to in-frame sequences. Some clones are absent from its copies; in checked studies, under half trace to an unresolved V gene, and the reason for the others is unknown. This sample has approximately 150,000 clones in its table, and approximately 80% of those were observed once. 4.8% of the sample goes to the ten largest clones. The source material was PBMCs. These receptors came from a man aged 18 to 29 in good health and CMV-seronegative.

V and J are TRBV30 and TRBJ1-1; TRBD1 is a possible D gene (5 bases). Trimming stripped 0 bases from V and 5 bases from J, with 16 bases between. The CDR3 has 15 residues. Germline V CDR1 and CDR2: GTSNPN, SVGIG (reference sequence). CDR3 nucleotides: TGTGCCTGGAGTGTGAGGGCGGGGGTAGGGACTGAAGCTTTCTTT. Its protein product is CAWSVRAGVGTEAFF.

This sequence joins TRBV30 and TRBJ2-3, with 8 bases that match TRBD1. With V trimmed by 1 base and J by 0 bases, 0 bases remained unmatched. CDR1 is GTSNPN, CDR2 SVGIG, per germline (reference sequence). The CDR3 extends over 14 amino acids. The DNA of the CDR3 is TGTGCCTGGAGTGGGACAGGGAGCACAGATACGCAGTATTTT. It encodes CAWSGTGSTDTQYF.

This chain links TRBV2 with TRBJ1-3; 11 nucleotides agree with TRBD1. Germline assignment: CDR1 SNHLY and CDR2 FYNNEI. Unmatched junction bases numbered 6, after V lost 6 bases and J lost 2 bases. There are 16 residues in the CDR3. The CDR3 DNA sequence: TGTGCCAGCAGCGGGGGGACAGGGGGTACTGGAAACACCATATATTTT. Amino acid sequence: CASSGGTGGTGNTIYF.

The J gene is TRBJ1-3, the V gene TRBV10-1; D is unresolved. The germline gives CDR1 WNHNN, CDR2 SYGVQD (reference sequence). The CDR3 length is 11 residues. The V gene lost 2 bases and the J gene lost 7 bases, with 3 bases spanning the gap. The CDR3 nucleotides read TGCGCCAGCAGTGAGGGCAACACCATATATTTT. Translated: CASSEGNTIYF.

The V and J genes are TRBV6-1 and TRBJ2-7, with 7 bases lining up with TRBD1. The V segment lost 3 bases and the J segment 0 bases; nucleotides outside the gene matches: 8. CDR1 MNHNS and CDR2 SASEGT come from the germline V gene. This CDR3 has 16 amino acids. For the CDR3, the DNA is TGTGCCAGCAGTGATTTTTCACAGGGGAGCTCCTACGAGCAGTACTTC. It yields the protein CASSDFSQGSSYEQYF.

This clone is a singleton in its sample. The chain joins TRBV19 to TRBJ2-1, with 9 bases aligning to TRBD2. The junction had 8 bases not matched to a gene; V was cut back by 3 bases and J by 2 bases. Germline V lookup: CDR1 LNHDA, CDR2 SQIVND (reference sequence). There are 17 residues in the CDR3. This CDR3 is CASSMDTPSGAYNEQFF. In DNA form, the CDR3 reads TGTGCCAGTAGTATGGACACCCCTAGCGGGGCCTACAATGAGCAGTTCTTC.

The chain recombines TRBV18 with TRBJ1-2; perhaps TRBD1 as D (6 bases). Trimming removed 5 bases at V and 0 bases at J, with 16 bases between. The germline CDR1 and CDR2 sequences are KGHSH and LQKENI. The CDR3 is 16 residues long. The CDR3 DNA is TGTGCCAGCTCATGGGATCGACAGGCCTCTAACTATGGCTACACCTTC. Translation: CASSWDRQASNYGYTF. The variable domain in full, with the rest retrieved from reference TRBV18 and TRBJ1-2, is NAGVMQNPRHLVRRRGQEARLRCSPMKGHSHVYWYRQLPEEGLKFMVYLQKENIIDESGMPKERFSAEFPKEGPSILRIQQVVRGDSAAYFCASSWDRQASNYGYTFGSGTRLTVV.

This clone was seen a single time. CDR3 protein: CASSFVGQGKSYEQYF. CDR3 in DNA: TGTGCCAGCAGCTTCGTCGGACAGGGTAAATCCTACGAGCAGTACTTC. V gene TRBV7-8 combines with J gene TRBJ2-7; TRBD1 matches at 8 bases. Germline V gene lookup returns CDR1 SGHVS and CDR2 FQNEAQ. CDR3 length: 16 amino acids. Trimming took 3 bases from V and 1 from J; bases not matched to a gene: 8. Drawing the rest from reference TRBV7-8 and TRBJ2-7, the complete variable domain is GAGVSQSPRYKVAKRGQDVALRCDPISGHVSLFWYQQALGQGPEFLTYFQNEAQLDKSGLPSDRFFAERPEGSVSTLKIQRTQQEDSAVYLCASSFVGQGKSYEQYFGPGTRLTVT.

The V and J genes are TRBV27 and TRBJ1-2; D gene uncertain. Trimming took 3 bases from V and 7 from J, leaving 18 bases between them. The CDR3 consists of 15 residues. CDR1 is MNHEY, CDR2 SMNVEV, per germline (reference sequence). CDR3 DNA sequence: TGTGCCAGCAGTTTCCGAGCTACAGTGGGCAGTGGCTACACCTTC. It is translated as CASSFRATVGSGYTF.

The genes are TRBV19 and TRBJ1-1; a weak D match, TRBD1 (5 bases). This CDR3 region has 13 residues. Trimming took off 1 base at V and 3 bases at J, with 6 bases between the two ends. Germline loops: CDR1 LNHDA, CDR2 SQIVND (reference sequence). The CDR3 sequence is CASSIVGDTEAFF. The CDR3 nucleotides read TGTGCCAGTAGTATAGTAGGGGACACTGAAGCTTTCTTT. Drawing the rest from reference TRBV19 and TRBJ1-1, the complete variable domain is DGGITQSPKYLFRKEGQNVTLSCEQNLNHDAMYWYRQDPGQGLRLIYYSQIVNDFQKGDIAEGYSVSREKKESFPLTVTSAQKNPTAFYLCASSIVGDTEAFFGQGTRLTVV.

This chain links TRBV5-1 with TRBJ2-7; 7 bases match TRBD2. V lost 1 base to trimming and J lost 0 bases; unmatched junction nucleotides: 4. The CDR3 is 15 residues long. Germline V gene lookup returns CDR1 SGHRS and CDR2 YFSETQ. CDR3 coding DNA: TGCGCCAGCAGCTTGAAAGGGAGGGACTCCTACGAGCAGTACTTC. The encoded protein is CASSLKGRDSYEQYF.

The chain links TRBV18 to TRBJ1-3, with D possibly being TRBD1 (5 bases). The CDR3 consists of 15 residues. The germline V gene has CDR1 KGHSH and CDR2 LQKENI. Trimming stripped 6 bases from V and 1 base from J, with 13 bases between. The CDR3 region is CASSRGGNSGNTIYF. CDR3 coding DNA: TGTGCCAGCTCCCGCGGGGGAAATTCTGGAAACACCATATATTTT.

The V gene is TRBV19, the J gene TRBJ2-7; 11 nucleotides match TRBD2. Looked up from germline, CDR1 is LNHDA and CDR2 is SQIVND (reference sequence). The CDR3 covers 15 residues. The J segment lost 3 bases and the V segment lost 5 bases, leaving 6 bases of the junction unmatched. The CDR3 here is CASSPTSGTHYEQYF. The CDR3 nucleotides are TGTGCCAGTAGTCCGACTAGCGGGACACACTACGAGCAGTACTTC.

The chain employs TRBV5-1 and TRBJ2-5; tentative D call: TRBD1 (6 bases). The CDR3 extends over 15 amino acids. Per germline, CDR1 SGHRS and CDR2 YFSETQ. Trimming removed 4 bases at V and 5 bases at J, with 18 bases between. CDR3 in amino acids: CASSPTGLWAETQYF. In DNA, the CDR3 is TGCGCCAGCAGCCCAACAGGGTTGTGGGCGGAGACCCAGTACTTC. Full variable domain (remainder filled in from reference TRBV5-1 and TRBJ2-5): KAGVTQTPRYLIKTRGQQVTLSCSPISGHRSVSWYQQTPGQGLQFLFEYFSETQRNKGNFPGRFSGRQFSNSRSEMNVSTLELGDSALYLCASSPTGLWAETQYFGPGTRLLVL.

This sequence joins TRBV27 and TRBJ2-7; 10 bases align to TRBD1. Germline-derived CDR1 and CDR2 are MNHEY and SMNVEV (reference sequence). Unmatched junction bases numbered 8, after V lost 0 bases and J lost 3 bases. The CDR3 extends over 17 amino acids. CDR3 loop: CASSLSHPGQGIYEQYF. The CDR3 DNA is TGTGCCAGCAGTTTATCTCACCCGGGACAGGGGATCTACGAGCAGTACTTC.

The V and J genes are TRBV7-2 and TRBJ2-7; 7 bases are shared with TRBD1. The germline CDR1 and CDR2 sequences are SGHTA and FQGNSA. After removal of 1 base from V and 2 bases from J, the junction contained 8 bases not matched to a gene. The length of the CDR3 is 16 residues. The CDR3 region is CASSLGPGTATYEQYF. CDR3 DNA sequence: TGTGCCAGCAGCTTAGGCCCTGGGACAGCTACCTACGAGCAGTACTTC.

This clone was picked up a small number of times. The V gene is TRBV7-9, the J gene TRBJ1-1, with D hard to call. V lost 3 bases and J lost 2, with 10 bases in between. Germline CDR1 SEHNR, CDR2 FQNEAQ (reference sequence). This CDR3 contains 14 residues. CDR3 DNA sequence: TGTGCCAGCAGCTTTAATCAGGCTAACACTGAAGCTTTCTTT. Translating it yields CASSFNQANTEAFF.

The chain employs TRBV30 and TRBJ2-3; 8 bases map to TRBD2. Looked up from germline, CDR1 is GTSNPN and CDR2 is SVGIG (reference sequence). The CDR3 is made up of 12 amino acids. V dropped 5 bases and J dropped 6; count of bases not matched to a gene: 4. The CDR3 DNA reads TGTGCCTGGGAGCGGGAGTTGGATACGCAGTATTTT. The encoded protein is CAWERELDTQYF.

The chain employs TRBV27 and TRBJ2-3, with D unclear. The length of the CDR3 is 12 residues. Germline CDR1 MNHEY, CDR2 SMNVEV (reference sequence). V dropped 4 bases and J dropped 2 bases, with 4 bases sitting between them. The DNA for the CDR3 is TGTGCCAGCAGTTCCTACACAGATACGCAGTATTTT. This translates into CASSSYTDTQYF.

This clone was seen a few times. J is TRBJ1-4 and V is TRBV4-1; 7 bases fit TRBD1. Germline-derived CDR1 and CDR2 are MGHRA and YSYEKL. CDR3 length equals 15 residues. The V and J ends lost 3 bases and 8 bases, in that order; junction bases with no gene match: 9. For the CDR3, the DNA is TGCGCCAGCAGCCATGCAGACAGGGCTGAGGAAAAACTGTTTTTT. It encodes CASSHADRAEEKLFF.

V gene TRBV6-1 combines with J gene TRBJ2-3; 9 bases agree with TRBD2. J gave up 1 base and V 7 bases, and 6 bases lay outside the gene matches. The CDR3 sequence is 15 residues long. Germline V CDR1 and CDR2: MNHNS, SASEGT. The CDR3 reads CASTAGGAGTDTQYF. As DNA, the CDR3 is TGTGCCAGCACCGCGGGGGGGGCGGGCACAGATACGCAGTATTTT.

This rearrangement joins TRBV13 to TRBJ2-3; 10 bases line up with TRBD2. CDR1 is PRHDT and CDR2 is FYEKMQ in the germline V gene (reference sequence). Unmatched junction bases numbered 0, after V lost 0 bases and J lost 3 bases. The CDR3 covers 15 residues. CDR3: CASSLGLAGTDTQYF. DNA of the CDR3: TGTGCCAGCAGCTTAGGACTAGCGGGAACAGATACGCAGTATTTT.

The chain couples TRBV5-6 to TRBJ2-7; D unclear. V gave up 1 base and J gave up 0 bases, with 5 bases separating them. CDR1 and CDR2 from the germline V gene are SGHDT and YYEEEE. The length of the CDR3 is 13 residues. The DNA for the CDR3 is TGTGCCAGCAGCTTGTCCCACTCCTACGAGCAGTACTTC. Amino acids: CASSLSHSYEQYF.

The V and J genes are TRBV9 and TRBJ2-2; perhaps TRBD1 as D (5 bases). Germline V gene sequence: CDR1 SGDLS, CDR2 YYNGEE. Trimming stripped 5 bases from V and 2 bases from J, with 10 bases between. This CDR3 region has 14 residues. The CDR3 DNA is TGTGCCAGCAGAAAACAGGATAACACCGGGGAGCTGTTTTTT. This codes for CASRKQDNTGELFF.

V is TRBV27 and J is TRBJ1-5; D perhaps matches TRBD1 (5 bases). The CDR3 runs to 15 residues. V was trimmed by 3 bases and J by 0 bases, leaving 9 bases between them. Germline V gene lookup returns CDR1 MNHEY and CDR2 SMNVEV (reference sequence). CDR3 DNA sequence: TGTGCCAGCAGTTTTACAGGTTATAGCAATCAGCCCCAGCATTTT. Its translation: CASSFTGYSNQPQHF.